Listed below are T cell receptor beta chains from one sample, sequenced in a study of blood T cell repertoires in COVID-19. Clones were read by immunoSEQ multiplex PCR, and TCRdb kept only the in-frame ones, dropping some. The table has roughly 120,000 clones, over 70% seen once; the top ten hold 25% to 35%. Sequenced input: peripheral blood. The source is a woman between 65 and 79 years old with acute or convalescent COVID-19. Each CDR3 is given with its conserved first and last residue. Each record gives: J gene, D gene, clone size, V gene, CDR3 DNA, CDR3 protein. A D gene is named only where the DNA matches it firmly. The size of a clone is reported for some rows only, either as once, few or many, or as a class for expanded clones.

TRBJ2-1,TRBD2,once,TRBV7-3,TGTGCCAGCAGCGAGGGACTAGCGAGCGGTGAGCAGTTCTTC,CASSEGLASGEQFF
TRBJ2-1,-,-,TRBV4-1,TGCGCCAGCAGCCAAGAACCCCGGGTAGCCACCTACAATGAGCAGTTCTTC,CASSQEPRVATYNEQFF
TRBJ1-1,TRBD1,-,TRBV5-1,TGCGCCAGCAGAGGTACAGGGGGCGATGGTGACACTGAAGCTTTCTTT,CASRGTGGDGDTEAFF
TRBJ2-3,-,once,TRBV3-1/TRBV3-2,TGTGCCAGCAGCCCCTCGGGGGACACAGATACGCAGTATTTT,CASSPSGDTDTQYF
TRBJ2-5,-,-,TRBV19,TGTGCCAGTAGTAGGGTAGACAGTGTCCAAGAGACCCAGTACTTC,CASSRVDSVQETQYF
TRBJ2-7,-,-,TRBV28,TGTGCCAGTATAGGGGGGGCCAGCTCCTACGAGCAGTACTTC,CASIGGASSYEQYF
TRBJ1-2,TRBD1,few,TRBV2,TGTGCCAGGCCCGGGGACAGACTCTATGGCTACACCTTC,CARPGDRLYGYTF
TRBJ1-5,-,-,TRBV28,TGTGCCAGCAGTTTTCGAACAGGGAGTTTTAGCAATCAGCCCCAGCATTTT,CASSFRTGSFSNQPQHF
TRBJ1-1,TRBD1,-,TRBV6-5,TGTGCCAGCAGCTTGACAGGGCGGACTGAAGCTTTCTTT,CASSLTGRTEAFF
TRBJ1-5,-,-,TRBV6-5,TGTGCCAGCAGTCCCTACGCAGGGAATCAGCCCCAGCATTTT,CASSPYAGNQPQHF
TRBJ1-1,TRBD1,-,TRBV27,TGTGCCAGCAGAGTGACAGGGGGGCGGAAAGCTTTCTTT,CASRVTGGRKAFF
TRBJ1-2,-,-,TRBV24-1,TGTGCCACCAGTGACCGGTCGAGGGACTTCTATGGCTACACCTTC,CATSDRSRDFYGYTF
TRBJ1-3,TRBD1,-,TRBV24-1,TGTGCCACCAGTGATGAGGGGACAGGGTCTGGAAACACCATATATTTT,CATSDEGTGSGNTIYF
TRBJ1-2,TRBD1,-,TRBV9,TGTGCCAGCAGCGGCGGACAGGGGGCAGTCGGCTATGGCTACACCTTC,CASSGGQGAVGYGYTF
TRBJ2-3,-,-,TRBV12-3/TRBV12-4,TGTGCCAGCAGTCCTCTCACATCAGATACGCAGTATTTT,CASSPLTSDTQYF
TRBJ2-2,-,few,TRBV5-4,TGTGCCAGCAGCTTGGAGCAGGCCATCACCGGGGAGCTGTTTTTT,CASSLEQAITGELFF
TRBJ2-5,-,-,TRBV13,TGTGCCAGCAGCTTACAGGTACAAGAGACCCAGTACTTC,CASSLQVQETQYF
TRBJ2-3,TRBD2,-,TRBV24-1,TGTGCCACCAGTGAGGGGGGGACCACAGATACGCAGTATTTT,CATSEGGTTDTQYF
TRBJ2-7,-,-,TRBV10-3,TGTGCCATCAGCCCGCCGGGCTCCTACGAGCAGTACTTC,CAISPPGSYEQYF
TRBJ1-2,-,-,TRBV6-6,TGTGCCAGCAGTTCCACCGGGACTCCTAACTATGGCTACACCTTC,CASSSTGTPNYGYTF
TRBJ1-4,-,-,TRBV2,TGTGCCAGCAGTGACGTTTTAGCAACTAATGAAAAACTGTTTTTT,CASSDVLATNEKLFF
TRBJ1-6,-,-,TRBV2,TGTGCCAGCAGTACCAGGGTGACGGATTCACCCCTCCACTTT,CASSTRVTDSPLHF
TRBJ1-1,TRBD1,-,TRBV13,TGTGCCAGCAGCGTCCGGGACAGGGGCGCTGAAGCTTTCTTT,CASSVRDRGAEAFF
TRBJ2-5,-,-,TRBV9,TGTGCCAGCAGCCAGAGGGAGGGGGACCAAGAGACCCAGTACTTC,CASSQREGDQETQYF
TRBJ1-6,-,-,TRBV5-1,TGCGCCAGCAGCTCTCAAGGGGGAGCGTTAAATTCACCCCTCCACTTT,CASSSQGGALNSPLHF
TRBJ1-3,TRBD1,-,TRBV28,TGTGCCAGCAGTCCTGATACAGGGGCTGGAAACACCATATATTTT,CASSPDTGAGNTIYF
TRBJ2-7,-,few,TRBV29-1,TGCAGCGTTGAAGATCTAGACGAGCAGTACTTC,CSVEDLDEQYF
TRBJ1-1,-,-,TRBV9,TGTGCCAGCAGCGTCAGGGTTCTTGAAGCTTTCTTT,CASSVRVLEAFF
TRBJ1-1,-,-,TRBV2,TGTGCCAGCAGTGAAGGGGGGCGGATGAACACTGAAGCTTTCTTT,CASSEGGRMNTEAFF
TRBJ1-1,-,-,TRBV9,TGTGCCAGCAGCGTGAGCGTTGACACTGAAGCTTTCTTT,CASSVSVDTEAFF
TRBJ2-5,TRBD2,-,TRBV6-2/TRBV6-3,TGTGCCAGCAGTTACTCCCTAGCGGGGGGGCGGGAGACCCAGTACTTC,CASSYSLAGGRETQYF
TRBJ1-1,TRBD1,-,TRBV6-5,TGTGCCAGCACCCACCAGGGACAGAGAAGTGAAGCTTTCTTT,CASTHQGQRSEAFF
TRBJ1-5,TRBD1,-,TRBV24-1,TGTGCCACCCAAGGACAGGGAGATCAGCCCCAGCATTTT,CATQGQGDQPQHF
TRBJ2-1,TRBD2,-,TRBV5-4,TGTGCCAGCACCCCGGGTAGCGGGGGGGCCACCTACAATGAGCAGTTCTTC,CASTPGSGGATYNEQFF
TRBJ2-1,TRBD1,-,TRBV23-1,TGCGCCAGCAGTCAAAGACAGGGCTACAATGAGCAGTTCTTC,CASSQRQGYNEQFF
TRBJ2-3,TRBD2,once,TRBV27,TGTGCCAGCACCAAACTAGCGGGGGGCTCGGATACGCAGTATTTT,CASTKLAGGSDTQYF
TRBJ1-4,-,-,TRBV7-9,TGTGCCAGCAGCTTACAGGACAGTTTTTCTGAAAAACTGTTTTTT,CASSLQDSFSEKLFF
TRBJ1-2,-,-,TRBV5-1,TGCGCCAGCAGCAATCCGGGACAAAATAACTATGGCTACACCTTC,CASSNPGQNNYGYTF
TRBJ1-1,TRBD1,-,TRBV10-3,TGTGCCATGCAGAACGACAGGGAGAACACTGAAGCTTTCTTT,CAMQNDRENTEAFF
TRBJ2-6,-,-,TRBV5-5,TGTGCCAGTAACTCAGGGTCTGGGGCCAACGTCCTGACTTTC,CASNSGSGANVLTF
TRBJ1-2,-,-,TRBV29-1,TGCAGCGTTGTCGACACCCCGAACTATGGCTACACCTTC,CSVVDTPNYGYTF
TRBJ2-7,-,-,TRBV5-1,TGCGCCAGCAGCTTAGGAACAGGACTAACCTACGAGCAGTACTTC,CASSLGTGLTYEQYF
TRBJ2-5,-,once,TRBV10-1,TGCGCCAGCAGTGAGGGGGGCGAGACCCAGTACTTC,CASSEGGETQYF
TRBJ2-5,TRBD1,once,TRBV7-3,TGTGCCAGCAGCTTATCGGGACAGGGTTACGAGACCCAGTACTTC,CASSLSGQGYETQYF
TRBJ1-5,-,-,TRBV2,TGTGCCAGCAGAGGTACAGGGCGCAATCAGCCCCAGCATTTT,CASRGTGRNQPQHF
TRBJ1-3,-,-,TRBV19,TGTGCCAGTAGGAATACAGGGAGCGGAAAAAACACCATATATTTT,CASRNTGSGKNTIYF
TRBJ2-1,-,-,TRBV7-3,TGTGCCAGCAGCCCGACAGAGTACAATGAGCAGTTCTTC,CASSPTEYNEQFF
TRBJ1-2,TRBD1,few,TRBV19,TGTGCCAGTATGGGGACAGCAAGAGGCTATGGCTACACCTTC,CASMGTARGYGYTF
TRBJ1-1,TRBD1,-,TRBV7-9,TGTGCCAGCAGCTTAGTACTAACAGGGGGCGCGACTTTCTTT,CASSLVLTGGATFF
TRBJ1-5,-,-,TRBV6-5,TGTGCCAGCAGTTTCAACGGGCAGCCCCAGCATTTT,CASSFNGQPQHF
TRBJ2-3,TRBD2,-,TRBV9,TGTGCCAGCAGCATGGGGACTAGCGGGGGCGCAGATACGCAGTATTTT,CASSMGTSGGADTQYF
TRBJ1-5,TRBD1,-,TRBV3-1/TRBV3-2,TGTGCCAGCAGCCAAGGGACAGGGCGCGGGCAGCCCCAGCATTTT,CASSQGTGRGQPQHF
TRBJ2-3,-,-,TRBV2,TGTGCCGTCGGGGGGCCAGGGGGCACAGATACGCAGTATTTT,CAVGGPGGTDTQYF